Below are 8 T cell receptor beta chains sequenced from a single sample in a study of neurological immune-mediated disorders. Using its own MiXCR run on the 5' RACE reads, TCRdb lists one record per CDR3 protein. The sample lists about 35,000 distinct CDR3 sequences; less than 5% were seen once. Source material: PBMCs. The receptors shown here come from a man aged 25 to 40 with multiple sclerosis.

This clonotype was counted many times. The chain joins TRBV20-1 to TRBJ2-3; D may be TRBD2 (6 bases). There are 15 residues in the CDR3. The ends were cut back, 2 bases at V and 2 bases at J, with 14 bases in the middle. Germline V lookup: CDR1 DFQATT, CDR2 SNEGSKA (reference sequence). The CDR3 spells CSARSVGGNTDTQYF. The CDR3 nucleotides are TGCAGTGCTAGAAGTGTCGGGGGAAACACAGATACGCAGTATTTT.

The table lists this clonotype with many counts. V and J are TRBV20-1 and TRBJ2-1, with 10 bases lining up with TRBD1. V shed 5 bases and J 4 bases; nucleotides not matched to a gene: 5. The CDR3 extends over 14 amino acids. The germline gives CDR1 DFQATT, CDR2 SNEGSKA (reference sequence). This chain's CDR3 is CSAYGQGGYNEQFF. The CDR3 DNA is TGCAGTGCTTACGGACAGGGGGGATACAATGAGCAGTTCTTC.

This clonotype was seen ten or more times. V is TRBV7-9 and J is TRBJ2-3; D possibly corresponds to TRBD2 (6 bases). With 5 bases removed from V and 5 bases from J, the gap between germline ends came to 23 bases. Germline V lookup: CDR1 SEHNR, CDR2 FQNEAQ (reference sequence). This CDR3 has 17 amino acids. CDR3 region: CASSPQSAGWRGDTQYF. The CDR3 DNA reads TGTGCCAGCAGCCCCCAATCGGCAGGGTGGCGGGGAGATACGCAGTATTTT.

This clonotype was counted at least ten times. The chain carries TRBV7-9 and TRBJ2-5; tentative D call: TRBD2 (5 bases). V was shortened by 7 bases and J by 5 bases, with 11 bases between the two germline ends. From germline, CDR1 is SEHNR and CDR2 FQNEAQ (reference sequence). CDR3 length: 12 amino acids. This CDR3 reads CASNREGETQYF. Written as DNA, the CDR3 is TGTGCCAGCAACCGGGAAGGGGAGACCCAGTACTTC.

The chain recombines TRBV7-2 with TRBJ1-1, with 8 bases identical to TRBD1. CDR1 SGHTA and CDR2 FQGNSA come from the germline V gene. The CDR3 runs 14 residues. The V segment lost 4 bases and the J segment 3 bases; nucleotides outside the gene matches: 4. The CDR3 DNA is TGTGCCAGCAGCTCCCGACAGGGGTACACTGAAGCTTTCTTT. Protein: CASSSRQGYTEAFF. The full variable domain, in which reference TRBV7-2 and TRBJ1-1 provide the parts outside the CDR3, is GAGVSQSPSNKVTEKGKDVELRCDPISGHTALYWYRQSLGQGLEFLIYFQGNSAPDKSGLPSDRFSAERTGGSVSTLTIQRTQQEDSAVYLCASSSRQGYTEAFFGQGTRLTVV.

In its sample, this clonotype was seen many times. This sequence joins TRBV20-1 and TRBJ2-5; no firm D call. The CDR3 extends over 12 amino acids. The germline CDR1 and CDR2 sequences are DFQATT and SNEGSKA (reference sequence). V was shortened by 6 bases and J by 2 bases, with 10 bases between the two germline ends. This CDR3 reads CSATTLQETQYF. The CDR3 coding sequence is TGCAGTGCCACAACCCTACAAGAGACCCAGTACTTC.

This clonotype was observed many times. The rearrangement links TRBV20-1 to TRBJ1-5; D not resolved. The ends were cut back, 0 bases at V and 4 bases at J, with 4 bases in the middle. The CDR3 spans 12 residues. CDR1 DFQATT and CDR2 SNEGSKA come from the germline V gene (reference sequence). Here the CDR3 reads CSARDGNQPQHF. The CDR3 DNA sequence: TGCAGTGCTAGAGACGGAAATCAGCCCCAGCATTTT.

The chain recombines TRBV7-2 with TRBJ2-7, with a weak D call TRBD2 (5 bases). Germline V gene data show CDR1 as SGHTA and CDR2 as FQGNSA. Trimming pared 3 bases from V and 1 base from J, leaving 19 bases between. This CDR3 is 17 amino acids long. The DNA for the CDR3 is TGTGCCAGCAGCTTTACTACTGTCCTTGGGAGTTCCTACGAGCAGTACTTC. Encoded protein: CASSFTTVLGSSYEQYF.